A single sample is the source of the 18 T cell receptor beta chains below, sequenced in a study of PD-1 blockade in mismatch repair-deficient tumors. Produced via immunoSEQ multiplex PCR; TCRdb's table is partial and in-frame only. The sample has 60,000 to 65,000 clones, about 87% seen once. This specimen was peripheral blood, taken 52 weeks after starting pembrolizumab. The receptor source for this set is an adult with mismatch repair-deficient cancer.

This chain uses TRBV13 with TRBJ2-7; TRBD1 is a possible D gene (6 bases). The CDR3 runs 14 residues. V was pared by 5 bases and J by 4 bases, with 15 bases between. Germline lookup yields CDR1 PRHDT and CDR2 FYEKMQ (reference sequence). The CDR3 DNA sequence: TGTGCCAGCAGCCGGACAGAGGGAATGTACGAGCAGTACTTC. This translates into CASSRTEGMYEQYF.

V is TRBV19 and J is TRBJ1-1; D ambiguous. Trimming removed 3 bases at V and 5 bases at J, with 10 bases between. There are 13 residues in the CDR3. Per germline, CDR1 LNHDA and CDR2 SQIVND (reference sequence). CDR3 DNA: TGTGCCAGTAGTATTTCTCAAAAAACTGAAGCTTTCTTT. This gives the protein CASSISQKTEAFF.

V and J are TRBV7-9 and TRBJ1-2; TRBD1 is a possible D gene (5 bases). V gave up 2 bases and J gave up 0 bases, with 10 bases separating them. The CDR3 has 15 residues. CDR1 is SEHNR and CDR2 is FQNEAQ in the germline V gene (reference sequence). The CDR3 region has the DNA TGTGCCAGCAGCTTACAAGGGACCTCTAACTATGGCTACACCTTC. It encodes CASSLQGTSNYGYTF. The full variable domain, rest sourced from reference TRBV7-9 and TRBJ1-2, is DTGVSQNPRHKITKRGQNVTFRCDPISEHNRLYWYRQTLGQGPEFLTYFQNEAQLEKSRLLSDRFSAERPKGSFSTLEIQRTEQGDSAMYLCASSLQGTSNYGYTFGSGTRLTVV.

V and J are TRBV28 and TRBJ1-5; 9 bases map to TRBD1. Germline-derived CDR1 and CDR2 are MDHEN and SYDVKM. Unmatched junction bases numbered 12, after V lost 6 bases and J lost 0 bases. This CDR3 has 18 residues. The DNA for the CDR3 is TGTGCCAGCAGGTGGGCACCGGGACAGGGTTTTAGCAATCAGCCCCAGCATTTT. Residues: CASRWAPGQGFSNQPQHF.

This clone was recorded a few times. This rearrangement joins TRBV9 to TRBJ2-7; 13 bases line up with TRBD2. Trimming at V came to 4 bases and at J to 9 bases, leaving 7 bases not matched to a gene. CDR3 length: 14 amino acids. Germline V gene lookup returns CDR1 SGDLS and CDR2 YYNGEE. CDR3 residues: CASSYGLAGDGQYF. CDR3 DNA sequence: TGTGCCAGCAGCTACGGACTAGCGGGAGATGGGCAGTACTTC.

The chain is built from TRBV5-1 and TRBJ1-1; D may be TRBD1 (5 bases). This CDR3 contains 16 residues. The germline CDR1 and CDR2 sequences are SGHRS and YFSETQ. Trimming took 5 bases from V and 4 from J, leaving 21 bases between them. The DNA for the CDR3 is TGCGCCAGCAGTTACGCGGTTGGGGGAGGGCGCACTGAAGCTTTCTTT. It translates to CASSYAVGGGRTEAFF. The variable domain in full, completed from reference TRBV5-1 and TRBJ1-1, reads KAGVTQTPRYLIKTRGQQVTLSCSPISGHRSVSWYQQTPGQGLQFLFEYFSETQRNKGNFPGRFSGRQFSNSRSEMNVSTLELGDSALYLCASSYAVGGGRTEAFFGQGTRLTVV.

The chain carries TRBV4-3 and TRBJ2-3; possible D gene TRBD2, 5 bases. The CDR3 contains 16 residues. Trimming removed 0 bases at V and 0 bases at J, with 10 bases between. CDR1 is LGHNA, CDR2 YSLEER, per germline. This CDR3 reads CASSQDSSVSTDTQYF. CDR3 coding DNA: TGCGCCAGCAGCCAAGATAGTAGCGTCAGCACAGATACGCAGTATTTT.

The V call is TRBV29-1, the J call TRBJ2-1, with TRBD2 matching 9 bases. The trim removed 7 bases at V and 3 bases at J, leaving 7 bases unmatched. CDR1 SQVTM and CDR2 ANQGSEA come from the germline V gene. The CDR3 totals 14 residues. The CDR3 reads CSAPTRGGYNEQFF. The CDR3 DNA reads TGCAGCGCCCCGACGCGGGGGGGCTACAATGAGCAGTTCTTC.

V gene TRBV10-3 combines with J gene TRBJ2-1; TRBD1 aligns across 7 bases. This CDR3 contains 14 residues. V gave up 6 bases and J gave up 5 bases; unmatched junction bases: 7. Germline lookup yields CDR1 ENHRY and CDR2 SYGVKD. CDR3 in amino acids: CAIRGRGPNNEQFF. The CDR3 coding sequence is TGTGCCATCAGGGGAAGGGGGCCCAACAATGAGCAGTTCTTC.

V is TRBV9 and J is TRBJ1-1, with a possible D match to TRBD1 (6 bases). This CDR3 is built from 14 residues. CDR1 is SGDLS and CDR2 is YYNGEE in the germline V gene. With 4 bases removed from V and 5 bases from J, the gap between germline ends came to 15 bases. Here the CDR3 reads CASSPTGGRTEAFF. For the CDR3, the DNA is TGTGCCAGCAGCCCCACGGGGGGCAGAACTGAAGCTTTCTTT.

This clone appeared once. The V call is TRBV13, the J call TRBJ1-1, with D unclear. Germline V lookup: CDR1 PRHDT, CDR2 FYEKMQ (reference sequence). V was trimmed by 3 bases and J by 1 base, leaving 15 bases between them. The CDR3 has 16 residues. DNA of the CDR3: TGTGCCAGCAGCTTGGAAGGGCGGGGATCGAACACTGAAGCTTTCTTT. This sequence encodes CASSLEGRGSNTEAFF.

V gene TRBV19 combines with J gene TRBJ2-7; D ambiguous. CDR1 and CDR2 (germline): LNHDA, SQIVND (reference sequence). The V and J ends lost 5 bases and 5 bases respectively, with 19 bases between them. This CDR3 has 15 amino acids. The CDR3 loop is CASSRLAPGLDEQYF. The CDR3 DNA reads as TGTGCCAGTAGTCGTTTAGCCCCGGGTCTGGACGAGCAGTACTTC. Full variable domain (remainder filled in from reference TRBV19 and TRBJ2-7): DGGITQSPKYLFRKEGQNVTLSCEQNLNHDAMYWYRQDPGQGLRLIYYSQIVNDFQKGDIAEGYSVSREKKESFPLTVTSAQKNPTAFYLCASSRLAPGLDEQYFGPGTRLTVT.

The chain is built from TRBV4-1 and TRBJ2-6, with D uncertain. There are 16 residues in the CDR3. V was shortened by 2 bases and J by 1 base, with 9 bases between the two germline ends. CDR1 and CDR2 from the germline V gene are MGHRA and YSYEKL. CDR3: CASSQSGRSGANVLTF. CDR3 nucleotides: TGCGCCAGCAGCCAATCAGGCCGTTCTGGGGCCAACGTCCTGACTTTC.

V usage is TRBV6-1 and J usage is TRBJ1-5; TRBD1 matches 11 bases. This CDR3 has 19 residues. J gave up 0 bases and V 2 bases, and 9 bases lay outside the gene matches. In germline, CDR1 is MNHNS, CDR2 SASEGT. CDR3 coding DNA: TGTGCCAGCAGTGAACGTTTTGGGACAGGGGGTTATAGCAATCAGCCCCAGCATTTT. Its protein is CASSERFGTGGYSNQPQHF.

A few counts support this clone. V is TRBV11-2 and J is TRBJ2-7, with 7 positions matching TRBD1. Germline V CDR1 and CDR2: SGHAT, FQNNGV. The CDR3 spans 15 residues. V shed 2 bases, J shed 5 bases, and the junction held 9 bases outside the gene matches. The CDR3 DNA reads TGTGCCAGCAGCTTACTGGGCAGGGGGTACCACGAGCAGTACTTC. Residues: CASSLLGRGYHEQYF.

V gene TRBV2 combines with J gene TRBJ2-1; D possibly corresponds to TRBD2 (7 bases). Germline lookup yields CDR1 SNHLY and CDR2 FYNNEI. This CDR3 has 13 amino acids. The germline V and J ends were trimmed by 5 bases and 9 bases, with 14 bases remaining between them. The CDR3 region has the DNA TGTGCCAGCAGTCCGCGGGGGCCGGGTGAGCAGTTCTTC. It codes for CASSPRGPGEQFF.

The V gene is TRBV11-3, the J gene TRBJ2-7, with 10 bases identical to TRBD2. The CDR3 extends over 20 amino acids. V was clipped by 3 bases and J by 0 bases; unmatched bases: 17. In germline, CDR1 is SGHNT, CDR2 YENEEA. The CDR3 nucleotides are TGTGCCAGCAGCTTGGGGGGGAATACAGGGCTAGCGGGAGTCTCCTACGAGCAGTACTTC. Translated, it gives CASSLGGNTGLAGVSYEQYF.

The V gene is TRBV19, the J gene TRBJ1-5; the D is unclear. The CDR3 has 13 residues. The V end lost 3 bases, the J end lost 0 bases, and 3 bases lay between the germline ends. The germline V gene has CDR1 LNHDA and CDR2 SQIVND (reference sequence). The CDR3 region is CASSIPSNQPQHF. The DNA of the CDR3 is TGTGCCAGTAGTATTCCTAGCAATCAGCCCCAGCATTTT.